These T cell receptor beta chains were read from a single sample in a study of T cell responses to AZD1222 COVID-19 vaccine. Sequencing used immunoSEQ multiplex PCR; TCRdb keeps in-frame clones, though not all of them. The sample records 100,000 to 150,000 clones, around 86% being singletons. The material was peripheral blood, obtained on day 0 of AZD1222 vaccination. These receptors originate from an adult in good health. The CDR3 runs from the conserved cysteine through the conserved F or W. Each record gives: D gene, J gene, clone size, V gene, CDR3 protein, CDR3 DNA. The D gene is left open where the match is weak. The size field is filled for only some rows; it gives once, few, many or a size class.

.	TRBJ1-5	.	TRBV27	CASSYRDQPQHF	TGTGCCAGCAGTTACAGGGATCAGCCCCAGCATTTT
.	TRBJ1-1	.	TRBV3-1/TRBV3-2	CASSSTASSTEAFF	TGTGCCAGCAGTTCGACAGCGTCGAGCACTGAAGCTTTCTTT
TRBD1	TRBJ2-7	.	TRBV5-1	CASSWGTGESYEQYF	TGCGCCAGCAGCTGGGGGACAGGGGAATCTTACGAGCAGTACTTC
TRBD1	TRBJ1-1	.	TRBV7-2	CASRDRGYTEAFF	TGTGCCAGCAGGGACAGGGGTTACACTGAAGCTTTCTTT
.	TRBJ2-2	.	TRBV11-2	CASSLGTVNTGELFF	TGTGCCAGCAGCTTAGGGACAGTCAACACCGGGGAGCTGTTTTTT
TRBD2	TRBJ2-1	.	TRBV6-2/TRBV6-3	CASSLGLAVNEQFF	TGTGCCAGCAGTTTAGGACTAGCGGTAAATGAGCAGTTCTTC
TRBD1	TRBJ1-1	.	TRBV18	CASSQRDSMNTEAFF	TGTGCCAGCTCACAAAGGGACAGCATGAACACTGAAGCTTTCTTT
TRBD1	TRBJ1-2	.	TRBV10-1	CASSEGRGYGYTF	TGCGCCAGCAGTGAGGGCAGGGGGTATGGCTACACCTTC
.	TRBJ1-3	.	TRBV15	CATSRDLEGAGNTIYF	TGTGCCACCAGCAGAGATCTCGAAGGGGCTGGAAACACCATATATTTT
.	TRBJ2-5	.	TRBV7-2	CASSLGGGPQETQYF	TGTGCCAGCAGCTTAGGCGGGGGCCCTCAAGAGACCCAGTACTTC
.	TRBJ2-7	few	TRBV15	CATSRVRGSSYEQYF	TGTGCCACCAGCAGAGTCAGGGGAAGCTCCTACGAGCAGTACTTC
TRBD1	TRBJ2-7	few	TRBV11-2	CASSPSGQGAREQYF	TGTGCCAGCAGCCCCAGCGGACAGGGGGCTCGCGAGCAGTACTTC
TRBD2	TRBJ2-1	.	TRBV6-4	CASSISGEGNEQFF	TGTGCCAGCAGTATTAGCGGGGAGGGCAATGAGCAGTTCTTC
.	TRBJ1-4	once	TRBV4-3	CASSQGQYEKLFF	TGCGCCAGCAGCCAAGGCCAATATGAAAAACTGTTTTTT
TRBD1	TRBJ1-1	.	TRBV6-4	CASSDPPFDRVAEAFF	TGTGCCAGCAGTGATCCACCGTTCGACAGGGTTGCTGAAGCTTTCTTT
TRBD2	TRBJ2-7	.	TRBV6-1	CASSEEAGGSYEQYF	TGTGCCAGCAGTGAAGAAGCGGGGGGCTCCTACGAGCAGTACTTC
.	TRBJ1-1	few	TRBV28	CASSSQTVNTEAFF	TGTGCCAGCAGTTCCCAGACAGTGAACACTGAAGCTTTCTTT
.	TRBJ2-2	.	TRBV15	CATLDWNTGELFF	TGTGCCACCTTAGATTGGAACACCGGGGAGCTGTTTTTT
.	TRBJ1-4	.	TRBV5-1	CASSSGTKATNEKLFF	TGCGCCAGCAGCTCCGGGACAAAAGCAACTAATGAAAAACTGTTTTTT
TRBD1	TRBJ2-7	once	TRBV7-2	CASSLETGFLLKEQYF	TGTGCCAGCAGCTTAGAGACAGGGTTCCTGCTAAAGGAGCAGTACTTC
.	TRBJ1-5	.	TRBV27	CASSRGPVQPQHF	TGTGCCAGCAGCCGGGGACCAGTTCAGCCCCAGCATTTT
.	TRBJ1-5	.	TRBV5-5	CASSLEAGIGNQPQHF	TGTGCCAGCAGCTTGGAAGCAGGGATTGGCAATCAGCCCCAGCATTTT
TRBD2	TRBJ2-5	.	TRBV18	CASSPPSGGLQETQYF	TGTGCCAGCTCACCCCCTAGCGGGGGGCTTCAAGAGACCCAGTACTTC
TRBD2	TRBJ2-4	few	TRBV11-2	CASSPRTSGGGAKNIQYF	TGTGCCAGCAGCCCTCGAACTAGCGGGGGTGGTGCCAAAAACATTCAGTACTTC
.	TRBJ2-7	.	TRBV7-8	CASSAGLTGGYEQYF	TGTGCCAGCAGCGCCGGACTCACTGGGGGCTACGAGCAGTACTTC
.	TRBJ1-2	.	TRBV5-1	CASSSSTGALYGYTF	TGCGCCAGCAGCTCCTCCACCGGGGCCCTTTATGGCTACACCTTC
.	TRBJ1-1	.	TRBV10-3	CAISVQGAGADAFF	TGTGCCATCAGTGTTCAGGGTGCGGGCGCGGACGCTTTCTTT
.	TRBJ1-2	.	TRBV4-3	CASSQGTASYGYTF	TGCGCCAGCAGCCAAGGGACAGCATCTTATGGCTACACCTTC
TRBD1	TRBJ2-2	.	TRBV6-5	CASSFLQGLAGELFF	TGTGCCAGCAGTTTTCTACAGGGGTTGGCCGGGGAGCTGTTTTTT
.	TRBJ1-5	.	TRBV30	CAWNRGRARSNQPQHF	TGTGCCTGGAACCGTGGCAGGGCTCGTAGCAATCAGCCCCAGCATTTT
TRBD1	TRBJ1-6	.	TRBV14	CASSGQGRHNSPLHF	TGTGCCAGCAGCGGACAGGGTCGTCATAATTCACCCCTCCACTTT
.	TRBJ1-3	.	TRBV2	CASSAQGLSGNTIYF	TGTGCCAGCAGCGCACAGGGTCTCTCTGGAAACACCATATATTTT
TRBD1	TRBJ1-2	.	TRBV7-2	CASSLGQGVSRYTF	TGTGCCAGCAGCCTTGGACAGGGAGTCAGTCGCTACACCTTC
TRBD1	TRBJ1-5	.	TRBV6-5	CASSYSGQGRNQPQHF	TGTGCCAGCAGTTACTCGGGACAGGGGAGGAATCAGCCCCAGCATTTT
.	TRBJ2-1	.	TRBV6-5	CASSPGGGYNEQFF	TGTGCCAGCAGTCCCGGAGGAGGATACAATGAGCAGTTCTTC
.	TRBJ1-4	.	TRBV27	CASSWGGTASNEKLFF	TGTGCCAGCAGTTGGGGAGGCACAGCCTCTAATGAAAAACTGTTTTTT
.	TRBJ2-3	.	TRBV5-4	CASSRQRQGDTQYF	TGTGCCAGCAGCCGACAGCGTCAAGGGGATACGCAGTATTTT
TRBD1	TRBJ2-6	.	TRBV5-1	CASSRTGTAFSGANVLTF	TGCGCCAGCAGCAGAACAGGGACAGCCTTCTCTGGGGCCAACGTCCTGACTTTC
TRBD1	TRBJ2-1	once	TRBV9	CASSVTGQGYNEQFF	TGTGCCAGCAGCGTAACGGGACAGGGTTACAATGAGCAGTTCTTC
.	TRBJ2-7	.	TRBV15	CATSGFVGEYYEQYF	TGTGCCACCAGCGGCTTCGTAGGGGAGTACTACGAGCAGTACTTC
TRBD1	TRBJ1-4	.	TRBV11-2	CASSRTGADEKLFF	TGTGCCAGCAGCCGGACAGGGGCCGATGAAAAACTGTTTTTT
.	TRBJ1-6	.	TRBV6-2/TRBV6-3	CASSYGSPLHF	TGTGCCAGCAGTTACGGTTCACCCCTCCACTTT
.	TRBJ1-1	.	TRBV6-5	CASKPGVKTEAFF	TGTGCCAGCAAGCCCGGGGTTAAGACTGAAGCTTTCTTT
.	TRBJ2-7	.	TRBV4-1	CASSQEGPDYEQYF	TGCGCCAGCAGCCAAGAAGGCCCCGACTACGAGCAGTACTTC
TRBD1	TRBJ1-5	once	TRBV2	CASSGVGQGNQPQHF	TGTGCCAGCAGTGGTGTAGGACAGGGAAATCAGCCCCAGCATTTT
.	TRBJ1-1	.	TRBV7-2	CASSLDQGLLTEAFF	TGTGCCAGCAGCTTAGATCAGGGCCTTCTCACTGAAGCTTTCTTT
.	TRBJ2-1	few	TRBV6-4	CASSERELYEQFF	TGTGCCAGCAGTGAAAGGGAGTTGTATGAGCAGTTCTTC
TRBD2	TRBJ2-1	.	TRBV5-1	CASSLSGGAYNEQFF	TGCGCCAGCAGCCTTAGCGGGGGGGCCTACAATGAGCAGTTCTTC
.	TRBJ1-3	.	TRBV9	CASSVLDFANTIYF	TGTGCCAGCAGCGTTCTGGATTTTGCGAACACCATATATTTT
.	TRBJ1-2	.	TRBV18	CASSPNSDGSGYTF	TGTGCCAGCTCACCAAATTCGGACGGGTCCGGCTACACCTTC
.	TRBJ2-1	.	TRBV21-1	CASSNGRDRGPNEQFF	TGTGCCAGCAGCAATGGTCGGGACAGGGGTCCCAATGAGCAGTTCTTC